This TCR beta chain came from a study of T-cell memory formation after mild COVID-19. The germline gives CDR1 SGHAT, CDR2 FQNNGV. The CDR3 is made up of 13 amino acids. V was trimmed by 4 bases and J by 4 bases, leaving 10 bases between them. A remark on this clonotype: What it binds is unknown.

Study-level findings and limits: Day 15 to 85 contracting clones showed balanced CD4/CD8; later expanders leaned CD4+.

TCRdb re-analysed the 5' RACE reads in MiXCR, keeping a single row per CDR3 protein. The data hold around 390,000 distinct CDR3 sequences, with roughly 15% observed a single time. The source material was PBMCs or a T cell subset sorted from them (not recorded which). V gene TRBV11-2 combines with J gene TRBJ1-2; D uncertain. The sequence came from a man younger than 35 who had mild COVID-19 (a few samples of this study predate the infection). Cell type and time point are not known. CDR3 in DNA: TGTGCCAGCAGCTCCGGGGTTTTCTATGGCTACACCTTC. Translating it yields CASSSGVFYGYTF.